The 21 T cell receptor beta chains reported below all come from one sample, sequenced in a study of Ad26.COV2.S vaccination and SARS-CoV-2 variants. Assay: immunoSEQ multiplex PCR; the TCRdb copy retains only in-frame clones and omits some. The data show some 290,000 clones, around four fifths seen once. Treatment noted: approximately 18 received Ad26.COV2.S at low or high dose, single or two shots; 5 received placebo; per-sample allocation not given. Collection of samples fell on day 63 after the first vaccine or placebo injection. This specimen consisted of peripheral blood, obtained in a trial of Ad26.COV2.S vaccine versus placebo. These receptor sequences come from a person between 18 and 65 years old who received the Ad26.COV2.S COVID-19 vaccine or a placebo.

The chain employs TRBV28 and TRBJ2-2; D is unresolved. CDR3 length: 13 residues. Deletions cut 6 bases from V and 13 bases from J, with 18 bases between. The germline gives CDR1 MDHEN, CDR2 SYDVKM. CDR3 residues: CASSQAGVETLFF. The CDR3 DNA is TGTGCCAGCAGCCAAGCCGGTGTCGAAACGCTGTTTTTT. Variable domain in full (rest from reference TRBV28 and TRBJ2-2): DVKVTQSSRYLVKRTGEKVFLECVQDMDHENMFWYRQDPGLGLRLIYFSYDVKMKEKGDIPEGYSVSREKKERFSLILESASTNQTSMYLCASSQAGVETLFFGEGSRLTVL.

The chain has TRBV5-4 and TRBJ1-2; 9 positions match TRBD1. The germline V gene has CDR1 SGHNT and CDR2 YYREEE (reference sequence). The V segment lost 4 bases and the J segment 7 bases; nucleotides outside the gene matches: 11. The CDR3 runs to 15 residues. This CDR3 reads CASSRPTGGITGYTF. CDR3 nucleotides: TGTGCCAGCAGCCGGCCTACAGGGGGCATTACTGGCTACACCTTC. Combining the CDR3 with reference TRBV5-4 and TRBJ1-2 gives the whole variable domain ETGVTQSPTHLIKTRGQQVTLRCSSQSGHNTVSWYQQALGQGPQFIFQYYREEENGRGNFPPRFSGLQFPNYSSELNVNALELDDSALYLCASSRPTGGITGYTFGSGTRLTVV.

This chain joins TRBV2 and TRBJ1-2; unclear D gene. Germline CDR1 reads SNHLY; CDR2 reads FYNNEI. Trimming left V 3 bases short and J 3 bases short, with 11 bases between. The CDR3 loop spans 14 amino acids. CDR3 DNA sequence: TGTGCCAGCAGTGATCCGGGTTACGACTATGGCTACACCTTC. Its protein is CASSDPGYDYGYTF.

On this clone: Within the sample, other DNA sequences also encode this same CDR3. V gene TRBV7-3 combines with J gene TRBJ2-5, with 7 bases fitting TRBD1. CDR1 is SGHTA, CDR2 FQGTGA, per germline. V was pared by 0 bases and J by 5 bases, with 3 bases of the junction left unmatched. The CDR3 runs 14 residues. The CDR3 reads CASSLTGGAETQYF. CDR3 sequence (DNA): TGTGCCAGCAGCTTAACAGGGGGCGCGGAGACCCAGTACTTC.

The sample holds one count of this clone. In DNA form, the CDR3 reads TGTGCCAGCAGCTTCCGACTAGCGGGGGGGCACACAGATACGCAGTATTTT. The encoded protein is CASSFRLAGGHTDTQYF. The chain is built from TRBV3-1 (or the pseudogene TRBV3-2) and TRBJ2-3; 14 bases fit TRBD2. In germline, CDR1 is LGHDT, CDR2 YNNKEL (reference sequence). This CDR3 is 17 amino acids long. V lost 5 bases and J lost 2; bases outside the gene matches: 6.

The chain carries TRBV19 and TRBJ2-7; D perhaps matches TRBD1 (5 bases). The germline CDR1 and CDR2 sequences are LNHDA and SQIVND (reference sequence). With 3 bases removed from V and 2 bases from J, the gap between germline ends came to 17 bases. This CDR3 comprises 16 residues. Here the CDR3 reads CASSIRTPRSAYEQYF. Written as DNA, the CDR3 is TGTGCCAGTAGTATCCGGACACCCAGAAGTGCCTACGAGCAGTACTTC.

Remarks on this clone: Other DNA sequences of this sample code for an identical CDR3. J is TRBJ1-2 and V is TRBV28; D is undetermined. The germline V and J ends were trimmed by 1 base and 5 bases, with 5 bases remaining between them. This CDR3 has 12 residues. Germline values: CDR1 MDHEN, CDR2 SYDVKM. CDR3 DNA sequence: TGTGCCAGCAGTTTATCTGGGTATGGCTACACCTTC. This encodes CASSLSGYGYTF.

The chain carries TRBV7-2 and TRBJ2-5, with D perhaps TRBD1 (5 bases). Germline CDR1 is SGHTA and CDR2 is FQGNSA. CDR3 length: 16 residues. Between the trimmed V and J ends, which lost 5 bases and 3 bases, there was a span of 19 bases. The chain's CDR3 is CASSPRAGLGKETQYF. The CDR3 nucleotides are TGTGCCAGCAGCCCAAGGGCAGGGCTAGGAAAAGAGACCCAGTACTTC.

This chain uses TRBV6-5 with TRBJ1-3; 10 positions match TRBD1. This CDR3 spans 12 amino acids. Per germline, CDR1 MNHEY and CDR2 SVGAGI. J gave up 14 bases and V 4 bases, and 5 bases lay outside the gene matches. Here the CDR3 DNA reads TGTGCCAGCAGTTCCCGGGACAGGGGCCTATATTTT. This encodes CASSSRDRGLYF.

The rearrangement uses TRBV10-3 and TRBJ1-5; 8 bases are a match to TRBD1. In germline, CDR1 is ENHRY, CDR2 SYGVKD. The V gene end was trimmed by 0 bases and the J gene end by 6 bases; junction bases not matched to a gene: 4. The CDR3 spans 15 residues. CDR3 residues: CAISESDRGGQPQHF. CDR3 sequence (DNA): TGTGCCATCAGTGAGTCCGACAGGGGTGGTCAGCCCCAGCATTTT.

The chain carries TRBV19 and TRBJ2-2; D is unresolved. CDR1 is LNHDA, CDR2 SQIVND, per germline (reference sequence). The CDR3 contains 15 residues. V lost 3 bases, J lost 4 bases, and 12 bases lay in between. The CDR3, as DNA: TGTGCCAGTAGTATCCAGCTTCTGGTCACCGGGGAGCTGTTTTTT. As protein: CASSIQLLVTGELFF.

The chain joins TRBV6-5 to TRBJ2-7; maybe TRBD2 (5 bases). CDR1 is MNHEY and CDR2 is SVGAGI in the germline V gene. This CDR3 is 12 amino acids long. V was trimmed by 5 bases and J by 6 bases, leaving 11 bases between them. CDR3 in DNA: TGTGCCAGCAGTACTAGAATTTTCGAGCAGTACTTC. Protein sequence: CASSTRIFEQYF.

This clone appeared once. The V and J genes are TRBV9 and TRBJ1-5, with D possibly being TRBD1 (6 bases). This CDR3 has 15 residues. In germline, CDR1 is SGDLS, CDR2 YYNGEE. The V and J ends lost 5 bases and 0 bases respectively, with 12 bases between them. Here the CDR3 reads CASSPTGSSNQPQHF. The CDR3 coding sequence is TGTGCCAGCAGTCCCACAGGGTCTAGCAATCAGCCCCAGCATTTT.

V is TRBV7-2 and J is TRBJ2-2, with 8 bases matching TRBD1. This CDR3 region has 16 residues. The V segment lost 7 bases and the J segment 2 bases; nucleotides outside the gene matches: 9. Germline V gives CDR1 SGHTA, CDR2 FQGNSA. As DNA, the CDR3 is TGTGCCAGCAAGACTTCGGCAGGGGGCAACACCGGGGAGCTGTTTTTT. It yields the protein CASKTSAGGNTGELFF.

The chain carries TRBV6-2 or TRBV6-3 and TRBJ1-5; D remains unclear. V was trimmed by 6 bases and J by 5 bases, leaving 23 bases between them. The germline gives CDR1 MNHEY, CDR2 SVGEGT. This CDR3 is built from 17 residues. CDR3 protein: CASSPFVGFLEHQPQHF. The DNA for the CDR3 is TGTGCCAGCAGCCCCTTCGTGGGGTTCTTAGAGCATCAGCCCCAGCATTTT.

On this clone itself: The same CDR3 arises from other DNA sequences in this sample as well. The chain uses TRBV9 and TRBJ2-3; D is undetermined. Trimming cost V 0 bases and J 3 bases, with 8 bases left between them. Germline V gene lookup returns CDR1 SGDLS and CDR2 YYNGEE. CDR3 length: 14 amino acids. CDR3 loop: CASSVGPLTDTQYF. The CDR3 coding sequence is TGTGCCAGCAGCGTAGGTCCTCTAACAGATACGCAGTATTTT.

The chain carries TRBV3-1 (or the pseudogene TRBV3-2) and TRBJ2-3; unclear D gene. CDR1 and CDR2 (germline): LGHDT, YNNKEL (reference sequence). V gave up 1 base and J gave up 1 base, with 6 bases separating them. The CDR3 is made up of 14 amino acids. The CDR3 here is CASSQVDRTDTQYF. CDR3 DNA: TGTGCCAGCAGCCAAGTCGACCGCACAGATACGCAGTATTTT.

CDR3 in amino acids: CASSQGPGTDTQYF. Written as DNA, the CDR3 is TGCGCCAGCAGCCAAGGTCCCGGAACAGATACGCAGTATTTT. V is TRBV4-1 and J is TRBJ2-3; no clear D gene. The CDR3 has 14 amino acids. Trimming left V 1 base short and J 3 bases short, with 8 bases between. From germline, CDR1 is MGHRA and CDR2 YSYEKL.

This chain uses TRBV9 with TRBJ2-5; D is ambiguous. Germline values: CDR1 SGDLS, CDR2 YYNGEE. V lost 2 bases and J lost 2, with 13 bases in between. The CDR3 is made up of 15 amino acids. CDR3 amino acids: CASSVGPNTQETQYF. For the CDR3, the DNA is TGTGCCAGCAGCGTCGGACCTAATACACAAGAGACCCAGTACTTC.

This clone is a singleton in its sample. The J gene is TRBJ2-2, the V gene TRBV12-5; the match to TRBD1 covers 10 bases. Germline CDR1 and CDR2: LGHNT and FRNRAP. The CDR3 extends over 15 amino acids. Trimming cost V 5 bases and J 5 bases; bases outside gene matches: 5. In DNA form, the CDR3 reads TGTGCTAGTGGTCTCGGGACAGGGGCAACCGGGGAGCTGTTTTTT. Translation: CASGLGTGATGELFF.

This chain uses TRBV5-4 with TRBJ2-1; 8 bases map to TRBD2. This CDR3 has 14 amino acids. Trimming took 4 bases from V and 6 from J; bases not matched to a gene: 6. Looked up from germline, CDR1 is SGHNT and CDR2 is YYREEE (reference sequence). The CDR3 DNA sequence: TGTGCCAGCAGCCGGACTAGCAGTCTCAATGAGCAGTTCTTC. Translating it yields CASSRTSSLNEQFF.